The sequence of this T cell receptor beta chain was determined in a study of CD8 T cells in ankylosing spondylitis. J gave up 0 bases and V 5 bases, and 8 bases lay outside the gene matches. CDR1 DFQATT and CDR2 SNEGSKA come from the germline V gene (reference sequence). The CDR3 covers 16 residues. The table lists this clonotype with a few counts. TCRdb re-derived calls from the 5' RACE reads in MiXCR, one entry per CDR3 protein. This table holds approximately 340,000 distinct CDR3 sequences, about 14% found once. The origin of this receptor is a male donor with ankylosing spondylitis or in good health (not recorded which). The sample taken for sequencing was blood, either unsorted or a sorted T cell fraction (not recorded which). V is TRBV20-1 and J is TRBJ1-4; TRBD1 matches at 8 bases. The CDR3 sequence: CSAGRTGLATNEKLFF. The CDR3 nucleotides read TGCAGTGCTGGAAGGACAGGGCTTGCAACTAATGAAAAACTGTTTTTT.